This T cell receptor (beta chain) appears in the sequencing data of a study of blood T cell repertoires in COVID-19. About the research overall: Donors of Cohort 3 who recovered were those that had two negative PCRs, clearance, or symptom resolution. Samples taken during acute and convalescent COVID-19 were collected in the United States, Italy and Spain.

V was shortened by 6 bases and J by 3 bases, with 15 bases between the two germline ends. Germline V CDR1 and CDR2: MNHEY, SMNVEV (reference sequence). This CDR3 comprises 14 residues. Source study methods: The authors estimated nucleated cell counts from reference gene primer amplification. Measured with immunoSEQ multiplex PCR; TCRdb has only the in-frame clones, and not every one. V and J calls and clone size are given by that table; D and trimming were obtained from the DNA. The repertoire consists of roughly 150,000 clones, with roughly 78% occurring once and the leading ten covering 19%. Cohorts were assigned according to the clinical history that participants reported. This clone has only one observation.

The V call is TRBV27, the J call TRBJ2-7, with D possibly being TRBD2 (5 bases). The sample comprised PBMCs or T cells enriched from blood (not recorded which). The TCR sequence derives from a woman aged 70 to 79 in a cohort exposed to, infected with or recovered from COVID-19 (not recorded which). CDR3 nucleotide sequence: TGTGCCAGCAGCCTCCGGACTCCTATCTACGAGCAGTACTTC. It yields the protein CASSLRTPIYEQYF.